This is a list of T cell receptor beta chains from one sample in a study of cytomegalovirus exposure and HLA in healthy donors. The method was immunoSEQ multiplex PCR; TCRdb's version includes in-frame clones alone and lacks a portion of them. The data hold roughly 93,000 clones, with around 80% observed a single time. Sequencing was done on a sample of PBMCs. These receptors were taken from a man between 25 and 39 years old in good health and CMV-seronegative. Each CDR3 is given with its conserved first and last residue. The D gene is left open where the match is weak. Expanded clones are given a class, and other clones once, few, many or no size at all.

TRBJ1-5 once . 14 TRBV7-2 CASSLSSRQQPQHF TGTGCCAGCAGCTTATCTTCCAGACAACAGCCCCAGCATTTT
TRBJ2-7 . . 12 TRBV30 CAWTPQGGEQYF TGTGCCTGGACCCCTCAAGGGGGCGAGCAGTACTTC
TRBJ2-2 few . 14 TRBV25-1 CASSENREAGELFF TGTGCCAGCAGTGAAAATAGGGAGGCCGGGGAGCTGTTTTTT
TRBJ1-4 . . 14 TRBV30 CAWSGQATNEKLFF TGTGCCTGGAGTGGCCAGGCAACTAATGAAAAACTGTTTTTT
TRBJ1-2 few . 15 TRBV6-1 CASSENSEGNYGYTF TGTGCCAGCAGTGAAAATTCTGAGGGAAACTATGGCTACACCTTC
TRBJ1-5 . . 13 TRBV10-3 CAISDGPNQPQHF TGTGCCATCAGTGATGGGCCAAATCAGCCCCAGCATTTT
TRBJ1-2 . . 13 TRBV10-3 CAISVDNNYGYTF TGTGCCATCAGCGTGGACAATAACTATGGCTACACCTTC
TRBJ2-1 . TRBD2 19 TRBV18 CASSPGGSEHSGGYNEQFF TGTGCCAGCTCACCAGGCGGGTCGGAACACAGCGGGGGCTACAATGAGCAGTTCTTC
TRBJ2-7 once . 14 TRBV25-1 CASSRRGGSYEQYF TGTGCCAGCAGTCGTCGTGGGGGGAGCTACGAGCAGTACTTC
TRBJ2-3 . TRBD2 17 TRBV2 CASSEGLAGGLTDTQYF TGTGCCAGCAGTGAGGGCCTAGCGGGGGGCCTCACAGATACGCAGTATTTT
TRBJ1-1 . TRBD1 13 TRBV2 CASSQGARTEAFF TGTGCCAGCTCACAGGGGGCGCGGACTGAAGCTTTCTTT
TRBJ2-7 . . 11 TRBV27 CASGYGLEQYF TGTGCCAGCGGGTATGGACTCGAGCAGTACTTC
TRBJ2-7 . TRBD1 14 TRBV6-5 CASSITGTVHEQYF TGTGCCAGCAGTATAACAGGGACAGTCCACGAGCAGTACTTC
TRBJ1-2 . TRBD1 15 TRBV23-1 CASSHSGQYNYGYTF TGCGCCAGCAGTCACTCGGGACAGTATAACTATGGCTACACCTTC
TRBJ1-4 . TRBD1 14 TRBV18 CASILGQGAEKLFF TGTGCCAGCATCCTCGGACAGGGGGCCGAAAAACTGTTTTTT
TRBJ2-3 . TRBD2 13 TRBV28 CASSLGTSGKQYF TGTGCCAGCAGTCTCGGGACTAGCGGGAAGCAGTATTTT
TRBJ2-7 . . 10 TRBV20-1 CSAAQDEQYF TGCAGTGCGGCGCAGGACGAGCAGTACTTC
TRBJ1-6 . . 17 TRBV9 CASSSRQVSSYNSPLHF TGTGCCAGCAGCTCGAGACAGGTGAGCTCCTATAATTCACCCCTCCACTTT
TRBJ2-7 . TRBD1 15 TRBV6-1 CASNHEDRLYYEQYF TGTGCCAGCAACCACGAGGACAGGTTATACTACGAGCAGTACTTC
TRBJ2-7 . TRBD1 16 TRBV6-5 CASSSPRRGRTGEQYF TGTGCCAGCAGTTCCCCTCGAAGGGGGCGCACGGGCGAGCAGTACTTC
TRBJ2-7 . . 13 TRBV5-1 CASSVQATYEQYF TGCGCCAGCAGCGTACAGGCCACCTACGAGCAGTACTTC
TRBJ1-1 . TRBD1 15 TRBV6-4 CASSRDSLPNTEAFF TGTGCCAGCAGTAGGGACAGCCTCCCGAACACTGAAGCTTTCTTT
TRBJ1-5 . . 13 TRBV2 CASSLGTDQPQHF TGTGCCAGCAGCCTGGGCACCGATCAGCCCCAGCATTTT
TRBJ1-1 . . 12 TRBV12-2 CASRKQDTEAFF TGTGCAAGTCGAAAACAGGACACTGAAGCTTTCTTT
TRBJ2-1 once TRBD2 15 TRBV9 CASSVGTSGDNEQFF TGTGCCAGCAGCGTGGGGACTAGCGGGGACAATGAGCAGTTCTTC
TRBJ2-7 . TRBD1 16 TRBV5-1 CASSSQPLGTGQGQYF TGCGCCAGCAGCTCGCAACCCCTCGGGACAGGGCAAGGGCAGTACTTC
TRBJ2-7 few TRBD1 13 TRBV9 CASSVGDSYEQYF TGTGCCAGCAGCGTAGGGGACAGCTACGAGCAGTACTTC
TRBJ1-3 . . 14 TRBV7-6 CASSLAAGGNTIYF TGTGCCAGCAGCTTAGCGGCAGGGGGAAACACCATATATTTT
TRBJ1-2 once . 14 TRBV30 CAWRRTQWAEGYTF TGTGCCTGGAGACGGACACAATGGGCGGAGGGCTACACCTTC
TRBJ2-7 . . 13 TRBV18 CASSPPKGDEQYF TGTGCCAGCTCACCACCGAAGGGAGACGAGCAGTACTTC
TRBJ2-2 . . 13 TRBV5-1 CASSLPRSGELFF TGCGCCAGCAGCTTGCCCCGTTCCGGGGAGCTGTTTTTT
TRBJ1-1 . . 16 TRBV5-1 CASSLEPTDMNTEAFF TGCGCCAGCAGCTTGGAACCGACAGACATGAACACTGAAGCTTTCTTT
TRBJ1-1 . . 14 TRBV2 CASSVGGDETEAFF TGTGCCAGCAGTGTGGGGGGGGACGAGACTGAAGCTTTCTTT
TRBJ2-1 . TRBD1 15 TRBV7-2 CASSFRGQGASEQFF TGTGCCAGCAGCTTTAGGGGACAGGGGGCGAGTGAGCAGTTCTTC
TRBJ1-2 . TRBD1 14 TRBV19 CASTVGQGDYGYTF TGTGCCAGTACCGTTGGACAGGGAGACTATGGCTACACCTTC
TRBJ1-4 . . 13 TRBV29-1 CSACGEANEKLFF TGCAGCGCGTGCGGAGAGGCTAATGAAAAACTGTTTTTT
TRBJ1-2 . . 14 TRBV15 CATSSRQASYGYTF TGTGCCACCAGCAGCAGACAGGCTTCCTATGGCTACACCTTC
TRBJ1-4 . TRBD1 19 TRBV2 CASSDFLSDRGREEEKLFF TGTGCCAGCAGTGATTTTCTTTCGGACAGGGGGCGAGAGGAGGAAAAACTGTTTTTT
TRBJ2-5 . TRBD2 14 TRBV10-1 CASSDTSGQETQYF TGCGCCAGCAGTGACACTAGCGGGCAAGAGACCCAGTACTTC
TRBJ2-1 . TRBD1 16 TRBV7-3 CASSLVGTGVNNEQFF TGTGCCAGCAGCTTAGTTGGGACAGGGGTTAACAATGAGCAGTTCTTC
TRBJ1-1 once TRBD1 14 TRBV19 CASSRTGGSTEAFF TGTGCCAGTAGTAGAACAGGGGGCTCGACTGAAGCTTTCTTT
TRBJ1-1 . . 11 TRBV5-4 CASSFRSEAFF TGTGCCAGCAGCTTTCGTAGCGAAGCTTTCTTT
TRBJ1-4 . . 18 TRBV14 CASSQGDRLTFPNEKLFF TGTGCCAGCAGCCAAGGAGACAGGCTGACCTTCCCTAATGAAAAACTGTTTTTT
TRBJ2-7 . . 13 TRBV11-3 CASSLQAFSEQYF TGTGCCAGCAGCCTCCAAGCTTTTAGCGAGCAGTACTTC
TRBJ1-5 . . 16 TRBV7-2 CASSLARVTSNQPQHF TGTGCCAGCAGCTTAGCCAGGGTTACAAGCAATCAGCCCCAGCATTTT
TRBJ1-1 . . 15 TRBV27 CASSLSTSGLTEAFF TGTGCCAGCAGTTTATCGACGTCAGGGTTGACTGAAGCTTTCTTT
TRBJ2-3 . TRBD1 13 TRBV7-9 CASRGQGADTQYF TGTGCCAGCAGAGGACAGGGAGCAGATACGCAGTATTTT
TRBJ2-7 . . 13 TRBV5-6 CASSFRRPGVQYF TGTGCCAGCAGCTTTCGCAGGCCCGGGGTGCAGTACTTC
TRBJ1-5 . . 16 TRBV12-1 CASSFTAGVVSQPQHF TGTGCCAGCAGCTTCACCGCCGGGGTCGTCAGTCAGCCCCAGCATTTT
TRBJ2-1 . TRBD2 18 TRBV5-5 CASSFTSGRALSYNEQFF TGTGCCAGCAGCTTTACCAGCGGGAGGGCCCTCTCCTACAATGAGCAGTTCTTC
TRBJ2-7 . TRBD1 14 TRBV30 CAWAPGQGLHEQYF TGTGCCTGGGCCCCGGGACAGGGGTTGCACGAGCAGTACTTC
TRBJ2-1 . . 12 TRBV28 CASTESRNEQFF TGTGCCAGCACAGAGTCGCGGAATGAGCAGTTCTTC
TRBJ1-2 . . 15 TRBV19 CASSMLKGGSYGYTF TGTGCCAGTAGTATGCTAAAGGGCGGGAGCTATGGCTACACCTTC
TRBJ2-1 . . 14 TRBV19 CASSIKDRDNEQFF TGTGCCAGTAGTATTAAGGACAGAGACAATGAGCAGTTCTTC
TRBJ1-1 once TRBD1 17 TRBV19 CASSIQADRGGRTEAFF TGTGCCAGTAGTATACAAGCGGACAGGGGAGGAAGAACTGAAGCTTTCTTT